These T cell receptor beta chains were read from a single sample in a study of blood T cell repertoires in COVID-19. Clones were read by immunoSEQ multiplex PCR, and TCRdb kept only the in-frame ones, dropping some. The repertoire holds 80,000 to 95,000 clones, 81% seen once, with 20% to 30% in the top ten. Sequencing was done on a sample of peripheral blood. These receptor sequences come from a man older than 75 with active or convalescent COVID-19. Each CDR3 is given with its conserved first and last residue. A D gene is named only where the DNA matches it firmly. Clone size is given for some rows only: seen once, a few or many times, or a class if the clone is expanded.

>TRBJ2-2|-|TRBD1|TRBV5-1
TGCGCCAGCAGCCTCCTGGACAGGGCGGACACCGGGGAGCTGTTTTTT
CASSLLDRADTGELFF
>TRBJ1-4|-|-|TRBV28
TGTGCCAGCAGTTTACGCGGGAAACATGAAAAACTGTTTTTT
CASSLRGKHEKLFF
>TRBJ1-5|-|TRBD1|TRBV6-5
TGTGCCAGCAGTTCGAGGACAGGGATTAGCAATCAGCCCCAGCATTTT
CASSSRTGISNQPQHF
>TRBJ1-2|few|-|TRBV2
TGTGCCAGCAGTGAAGTGGCAGGGTCTAACTATGGCTACACCTTC
CASSEVAGSNYGYTF
>TRBJ1-1|-|TRBD1|TRBV19
TGTGCCAGTAGTATTTTAAACAGGGGGCAAGGGAACACTGAAGCTTTCTTT
CASSILNRGQGNTEAFF
>TRBJ1-2|-|TRBD1|TRBV7-9
TGTGCCAGCAGCTCAACAGGGGGGGCTAACTATGGCTACACCTTC
CASSSTGGANYGYTF
>TRBJ2-3|-|-|TRBV5-1
TGCGCCAGCAGCTTTGCTAGCCTGAGCACAGATACGCAGTATTTT
CASSFASLSTDTQYF
>TRBJ2-6|-|-|TRBV7-9
TGTGCCAGCAGCTTAACAGGCAGGGGTAGGTCTGGGGCCAACGTCCTGACTTTC
CASSLTGRGRSGANVLTF
>TRBJ1-1|-|TRBD1|TRBV19
TGTGCCAGTAGTCCCCAGGGGACAGGGCGCGCTGAAGCTTTCTTT
CASSPQGTGRAEAFF
>TRBJ1-4|many|-|TRBV19
TGTGCCAGTAGCCCCTCCTCAGGGTGGGGTGAAAAACTGTTTTTT
CASSPSSGWGEKLFF
>TRBJ1-5|-|TRBD1|TRBV7-8
TGTGCCAGCAGCCCGGGACAGGGACTTCATAGCAATCAGCCCCAGCATTTT
CASSPGQGLHSNQPQHF
>TRBJ2-7|-|-|TRBV11-2
TGTGCCAGCAGTAGAGACAGACTTACCTACGAGCAGTACTTC
CASSRDRLTYEQYF
>TRBJ2-3|-|TRBD2|TRBV29-1
TGCAGCGTTGTTGGGGGGGTCACAGATACGCAGTATTTT
CSVVGGVTDTQYF
>TRBJ2-1|-|-|TRBV30
TGTGCCTGGAGTGTAGGGCGGGACAATGAGCAGTTCTTC
CAWSVGRDNEQFF
>TRBJ1-5|-|-|TRBV6-5
TGTGCCAGCACCCCTACGGGGGGGAATCAGCCCCAGCATTTT
CASTPTGGNQPQHF
>TRBJ2-2|-|TRBD2|TRBV9
TGTGCCAGCAGTCCGGGACTAGCGACCGGGGAGCTGTTTTTT
CASSPGLATGELFF
>TRBJ2-7|-|-|TRBV5-1
TGCGCCAGCAGCTTGGGGGGGGACCTTACCTACGAGCAGTACTTC
CASSLGGDLTYEQYF
>TRBJ2-5|-|TRBD2|TRBV4-3
TGCGCCAGCAGCCAAGATCTAGCGGGGGGCCGGGAGACCCAGTACTTC
CASSQDLAGGRETQYF
>TRBJ2-2|few|-|TRBV5-4
TGTGCCAGCAGCTTACAGGGGAACACCGGGGAGCTGTTTTTT
CASSLQGNTGELFF
>TRBJ2-3|-|-|TRBV7-3
TGTGCCAGCAGCAAGGGACTCAGCACAGATACGCAGTATTTT
CASSKGLSTDTQYF
>TRBJ1-4|-|TRBD1|TRBV7-9
TGTGCTGTTGGGCCCGGGACAGGCCATGAAAAACTGTTTTTT
CAVGPGTGHEKLFF
>TRBJ1-1|-|TRBD1|TRBV4-1
TGCGCCAGCAGCCAAGATCTCGGACAGGGACCACTGAGGAACGCTGAAGCTTTCTTT
CASSQDLGQGPLRNAEAFF
>TRBJ2-3|-|-|TRBV9
TGTGCCAGCACTCCCGCCCAGGGCCGCACAGATACGCAGTATTTT
CASTPAQGRTDTQYF
>TRBJ1-2|-|-|TRBV6-5
TGTGCCAGCAGTTTCGGCGGAAAAGGGGACTATGGCTACACCTTC
CASSFGGKGDYGYTF
>TRBJ1-5|-|-|TRBV30
TGTGCCTGGGGCGGTACTACGGGTCAGCCCCAGCATTTT
CAWGGTTGQPQHF
>TRBJ1-1|-|-|TRBV4-3
TGCGCCAGCAGCCAAGGAGGACTCACTGAAGCTTTCTTT
CASSQGGLTEAFF
>TRBJ2-5|-|-|TRBV5-1
TGCGCCAGCAGCTTCCTCGGGGGACAAGAGACCCAGTACTTC
CASSFLGGQETQYF
>TRBJ1-5|-|TRBD1|TRBV10-3
TGTGCCATACGGGGACAGGGTGATCAGCCCCAGCATTTT
CAIRGQGDQPQHF
>TRBJ1-2|-|-|TRBV7-3
TGTGCCAGCAGCTTAAGGTCAGGGGATGGCTACACCTTC
CASSLRSGDGYTF
>TRBJ1-2|once|-|TRBV9
TGTGCCAGCAGCGTAGCTGCCACATCTAACTATGGCTACACCTTC
CASSVAATSNYGYTF
>TRBJ1-1|-|-|TRBV19
TGTGCCAGTAGTCGAGCAGGGTGGGGGGGCACTGAAGCTTTCTTT
CASSRAGWGGTEAFF
>TRBJ2-7|once|TRBD1|TRBV2
TGTGCCAGCCACGGACAGGGCCTCTCCTACGAGCAGTACTTC
CASHGQGLSYEQYF
>TRBJ2-1|-|-|TRBV7-3
TGTGCCAGCAGCTTTAGTGGCGGTGAGCAGTTCTTC
CASSFSGGEQFF
>TRBJ1-6|few|TRBD1|TRBV7-8
TGTGCCAGCAGCTACGACAGGGCCAATTCACCCCTCCACTTT
CASSYDRANSPLHF
>TRBJ2-3|-|-|TRBV7-2
TGTGCCAGCAGCTTAACGGCAGGCGTCACAGATACGCAGTATTTT
CASSLTAGVTDTQYF
>TRBJ2-2|-|TRBD2|TRBV19
TGTGCCACCTTGCGCGGGACTAGAGGACCGAACACCGGGGAGCTGTTTTTT
CATLRGTRGPNTGELFF
>TRBJ1-1|-|-|TRBV27
TGTGCCAGCAGTTTATCGGCCCGGCCGGGGGGGAACACTGAAGCTTTCTTT
CASSLSARPGGNTEAFF
>TRBJ1-6|-|TRBD1|TRBV19
TGTGCCAGTAGGGTGACAGGGGTTAATTCACCCCTCCACTTT
CASRVTGVNSPLHF
>TRBJ1-2|-|TRBD1|TRBV3-1/TRBV3-2
TGTGCCAGCAGCCAAAGTGGGACAGGGGTAACCTATGGCTACACCTTC
CASSQSGTGVTYGYTF
>TRBJ1-1|-|TRBD1|TRBV4-3
TGCGCCAGCAGCCGGTCACGACAGGGGAACACTGAAGCTTTCTTT
CASSRSRQGNTEAFF
>TRBJ2-5|once|-|TRBV7-6
TGTGCCAGCAGCTTAGCCGGGATTCGTCAAGAGACCCAGTACTTC
CASSLAGIRQETQYF
>TRBJ1-3|-|TRBD1|TRBV5-1
TGCGCCAGCAGCTTGACAGGGGCTGGCTCTGGAAACACCATATATTTT
CASSLTGAGSGNTIYF
>TRBJ1-2|-|-|TRBV27
TGTGCCAGCAGTTTAACAAGGGGTCTATATGGCTACACCTTC
CASSLTRGLYGYTF
>TRBJ2-7|-|-|TRBV6-2/TRBV6-3
TGTGCCAGCAGTCCGAGCCGACTCAGAGGCTACGAGCAGTACTTC
CASSPSRLRGYEQYF
>TRBJ1-1|-|-|TRBV12-5
TGTGCTAGTCTGCCGGTTTGGGGGCGAGCGGACACTGAAGCTTTCTTT
CASLPVWGRADTEAFF
>TRBJ2-5|-|-|TRBV7-2
TGTGCCAGCAGCTTAGGACTACCCCAAGAGACCCAGTACTTC
CASSLGLPQETQYF
>TRBJ1-2|few|-|TRBV6-5
TGTGCCAGCAGCCCCGGTCCTTCCTATGGCTACACCTTC
CASSPGPSYGYTF
>TRBJ1-1|-|-|TRBV5-5
TGTGCCAGCAGCTTGGCCGGGGGGCTGAACACTGAAGCTTTCTTT
CASSLAGGLNTEAFF
>TRBJ1-5|-|-|TRBV3-1/TRBV3-2
TGTGCCAGCAGCCAAGCCGGGGTAGGGGGTCAGCCCCAGCATTTT
CASSQAGVGGQPQHF
>TRBJ2-7|-|-|TRBV6-5
TGTGCCAGCAGACCCCCAGGGTCGGACTACGAGCAGTACTTC
CASRPPGSDYEQYF
>TRBJ1-5|-|-|TRBV30
TGTGCCTGGAGTGAGGACTTTACCAATCAGCCCCAGCATTTT
CAWSEDFTNQPQHF
>TRBJ1-4|-|TRBD1|TRBV5-1
TGCGCCAGCAGCGCCAGGACAGGGACTAATGAAAAACTGTTTTTT
CASSARTGTNEKLFF
>TRBJ2-1|-|-|TRBV5-6
TGTGCCAGCAGCTTGTTCCGGGGTGAGCAGTTCTTC
CASSLFRGEQFF
>TRBJ2-7|-|TRBD1|TRBV5-6
TGTGCCAGCAGCCCGTGGGACAGGGCCTACGAGCAGTACTTC
CASSPWDRAYEQYF